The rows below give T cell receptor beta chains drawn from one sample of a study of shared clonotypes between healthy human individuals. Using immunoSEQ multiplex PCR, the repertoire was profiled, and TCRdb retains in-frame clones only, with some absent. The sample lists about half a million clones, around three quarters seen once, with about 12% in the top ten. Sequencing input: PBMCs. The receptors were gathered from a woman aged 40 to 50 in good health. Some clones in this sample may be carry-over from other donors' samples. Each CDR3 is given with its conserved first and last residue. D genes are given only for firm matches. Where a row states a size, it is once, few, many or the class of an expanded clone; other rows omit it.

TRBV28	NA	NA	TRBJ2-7	CASRGTVNDEQYF	TGTGCCAGCAGGGGGACGGTGAACGACGAGCAGTACTTC
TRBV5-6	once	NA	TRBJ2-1	CASSLAVGRFGNEQFF	TGTGCCAGCAGCTTGGCCGTCGGGAGATTCGGCAATGAGCAGTTCTTC
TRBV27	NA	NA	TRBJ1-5	CASGRGVGGNQPQHF	TGTGCCAGCGGACGCGGGGTGGGTGGCAATCAGCCCCAGCATTTT
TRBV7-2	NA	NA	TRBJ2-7	CASSPPAVAYEQYF	TGTGCCAGCAGCCCCCCAGCGGTCGCCTACGAGCAGTACTTC
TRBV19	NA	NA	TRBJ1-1	CASSMLGARAFF	TGTGCCAGTAGTATGTTGGGGGCACGGGCTTTCTTT
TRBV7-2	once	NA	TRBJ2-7	CASSAAGSYEQYF	TGTGCCAGCAGCGCGGCGGGCTCCTACGAGCAGTACTTC
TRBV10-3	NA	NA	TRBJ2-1	CAISDPAENLYNEQFF	TGTGCCATCAGTGACCCAGCGGAGAATTTATACAATGAGCAGTTCTTC
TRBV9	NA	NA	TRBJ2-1	CASSVAHSSYNEQFF	TGTGCCAGCAGTGTAGCGCATAGCTCCTACAATGAGCAGTTCTTC
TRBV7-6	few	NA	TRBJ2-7	CASSLVVGTSYEQYF	TGTGCCAGCAGCTTAGTGGTGGGGACCTCCTACGAGCAGTACTTC
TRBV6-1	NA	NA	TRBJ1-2	CASSESRSGGYTF	TGTGCCAGCAGTGAATCCCGCTCCGGCGGCTACACCTTC
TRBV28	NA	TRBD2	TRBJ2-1	CASRRLAGTYNEQFF	TGTGCCAGCAGGCGACTAGCGGGAACCTACAATGAGCAGTTCTTC
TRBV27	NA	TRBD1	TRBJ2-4	CASSLSGTGGNIQYF	TGTGCCAGCAGTTTATCAGGGACAGGGGGGAACATTCAGTACTTC
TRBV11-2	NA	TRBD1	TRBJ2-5	CASSLGQGAGETQYF	TGTGCCAGCAGCTTAGGGCAGGGGGCGGGTGAGACCCAGTACTTC
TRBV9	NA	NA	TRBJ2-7	CASSVPPSQYF	TGTGCCAGCAGCGTCCCCCCCTCGCAGTACTTC
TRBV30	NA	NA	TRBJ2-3	CAWRDSTRNRAQYF	TGTGCCTGGAGGGACAGCACTAGAAATCGGGCGCAGTATTTT
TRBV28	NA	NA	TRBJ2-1	CASSTVYNEQFF	TGTGCCAGCAGTACTGTCTACAATGAGCAGTTCTTC
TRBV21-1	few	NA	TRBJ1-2	CASSNPRGGRYGYTF	TGTGCCAGCAGCAACCCCCGGGGGGGGCGCTATGGCTACACCTTC
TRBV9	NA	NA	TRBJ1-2	CASSVGTDGYGYTF	TGTGCCAGCAGCGTAGGTACAGACGGCTATGGCTACACCTTC
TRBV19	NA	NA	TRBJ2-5	CASSIEGGGTQYF	TGTGCCAGTAGTATAGAAGGGGGGGGGACCCAGTACTTC
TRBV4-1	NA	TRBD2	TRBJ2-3	CASSQDPGLAAYTDTQYF	TGCGCCAGCAGCCAAGACCCGGGACTAGCGGCATACACAGATACGCAGTATTTT
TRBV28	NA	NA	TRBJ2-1	CASSFGRRGNNNEQFF	TGTGCCAGCAGTTTTGGACGTCGGGGTAATAACAATGAGCAGTTCTTC
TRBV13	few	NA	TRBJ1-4	CASSGKTNEKLFF	TGTGCCAGCAGTGGCAAAACTAATGAAAAACTGTTTTTT
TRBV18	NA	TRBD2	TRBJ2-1	CASSPPSGRAYNEQFF	TGTGCCAGCTCACCTCCAAGCGGGAGGGCCTACAATGAGCAGTTCTTC
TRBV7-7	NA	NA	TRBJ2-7	CASKSGDESYEQYF	TGTGCCAGCAAGAGTGGGGACGAGTCCTACGAGCAGTACTTC
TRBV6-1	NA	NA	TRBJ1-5	CASSLLENQPQHF	TGTGCCAGCAGCCTACTTGAAAATCAGCCCCAGCATTTT
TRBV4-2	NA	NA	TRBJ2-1	CASSLHESSYNEQFF	TGTGCCAGCAGCCTTCATGAGAGCTCCTACAATGAGCAGTTCTTC
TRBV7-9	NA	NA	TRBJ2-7	CASRDTGSYEQYF	TGTGCCAGCAGGGACACGGGGTCCTACGAGCAGTACTTC
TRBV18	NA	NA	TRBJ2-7	CASSPRGRIYEQYF	TGTGCCAGCTCACCGCGCGGACGGATCTACGAGCAGTACTTC
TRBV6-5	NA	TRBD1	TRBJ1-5	CASSRQGGNQPQHF	TGTGCCAGCAGTCGACAGGGTGGCAATCAGCCCCAGCATTTT
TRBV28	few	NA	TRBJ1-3	CASSLAPVGNTIYF	TGTGCCAGCAGTTTGGCCCCTGTTGGAAACACCATATATTTT
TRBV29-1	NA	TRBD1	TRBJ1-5	CSVAGGVNQPQHF	TGCAGCGTGGCAGGGGGCGTCAATCAGCCCCAGCATTTT
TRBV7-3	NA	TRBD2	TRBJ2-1	CASSISGSVNEQFF	TGTGCCAGCAGCATTAGCGGGAGCGTCAATGAGCAGTTCTTC
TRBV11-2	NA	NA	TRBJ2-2	CASSLGSNGELFF	TGTGCCAGCAGCTTAGGGTCAAACGGGGAGCTGTTTTTT
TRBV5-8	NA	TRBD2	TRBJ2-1	CASSFHSGTSAHNEQFF	TGTGCCAGCAGCTTCCATTCCGGGACTAGCGCCCACAATGAGCAGTTCTTC
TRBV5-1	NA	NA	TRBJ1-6	CASSLDGPLPNSPLHF	TGCGCCAGCAGCTTGGACGGACCTTTACCAAATTCACCCCTCCACTTT
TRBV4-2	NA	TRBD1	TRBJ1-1	CASSQEGTGVNTEAFF	TGTGCCAGCAGCCAAGAAGGGACAGGGGTGAACACTGAAGCTTTCTTT
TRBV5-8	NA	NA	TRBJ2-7	CASSPGDTVSYEQYF	TGTGCCAGCAGCCCAGGGGACACGGTCTCCTACGAGCAGTACTTC
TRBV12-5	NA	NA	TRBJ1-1	CASGLEYTEAFF	TGTGCTAGTGGTCTAGAATACACTGAAGCTTTCTTT
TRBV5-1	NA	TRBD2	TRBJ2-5	CASSSGLAGGGQETQYF	TGCGCCAGCAGCTCGGGACTAGCGGGAGGGGGGCAAGAGACCCAGTACTTC
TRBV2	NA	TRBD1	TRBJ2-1	CASSVLGQGYNEQFF	TGTGCCAGCAGTGTTTTGGGACAGGGTTACAATGAGCAGTTCTTC
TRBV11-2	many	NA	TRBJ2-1	CASSFTGSSVDEQFF	TGTGCCAGCAGCTTTACCGGGTCGTCCGTCGATGAGCAGTTCTTC
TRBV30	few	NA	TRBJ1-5	CAWSVGRGSRQPQHF	TGTGCCTGGAGTGTAGGTCGCGGATCCAGACAGCCCCAGCATTTT
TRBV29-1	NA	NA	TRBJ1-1	CSVQKNMNTEAFF	TGCAGCGTTCAAAAAAACATGAACACTGAAGCTTTCTTT
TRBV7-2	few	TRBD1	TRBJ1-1	CASSLGTGVEDTEAFF	TGTGCCAGCAGCTTGGGGACAGGGGTTGAGGACACTGAAGCTTTCTTT
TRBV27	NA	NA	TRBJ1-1	CASSPRGGEAFF	TGTGCCAGCAGTCCGCGGGGGGGTGAAGCTTTCTTT
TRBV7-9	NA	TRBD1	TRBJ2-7	CASSQPGTGFYEQYF	TGTGCCAGCAGCCAGCCCGGGACAGGGTTCTACGAGCAGTACTTC
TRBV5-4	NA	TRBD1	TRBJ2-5	CASSLGTTGVQETQYF	TGTGCCAGCAGCTTGGGTACTACAGGGGTTCAGGAGACCCAGTACTTC
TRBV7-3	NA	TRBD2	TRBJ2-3	CASSFEAGDIDTQYF	TGTGCCAGCAGCTTTGAAGCGGGAGATATAGATACGCAGTATTTT
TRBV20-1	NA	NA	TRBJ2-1	CSATLYNEQFF	TGCAGTGCTACCCTCTACAATGAGCAGTTCTTC